Listed below are T cell receptor beta chains from one sample, sequenced in a study of blood T cell repertoires in COVID-19. The method was immunoSEQ multiplex PCR; TCRdb's version includes in-frame clones alone and lacks a portion of them. The sample includes tens of thousands of clones, roughly four fifths seen only once; the top ten take 30% to 40%. The sequenced sample consisted of peripheral blood. Every receptor here comes from a man between 60 and 75 years old with COVID-19, enrolled during active disease. Each CDR3 is given with its conserved first and last residue. A D gene is named only where the DNA matches it firmly. Clone sizes are given selectively: once, few, many, or a class where the clone is expanded.

TRBD2	TRBV6-2/TRBV6-3	TRBJ2-5	.	TGTGCCAGCATCCCCCCGCCGGAAGCGGGGGGAGGAGAGACCCAGTACTTC	CASIPPPEAGGGETQYF
.	TRBV19	TRBJ1-6	.	TGTGCCAGTAGTACGGAGGTGGCCCGCTCCTATAATTCACCCCTCCACTTT	CASSTEVARSYNSPLHF
.	TRBV3-1/TRBV3-2	TRBJ2-2	.	TGTGCCAGCAGCCAAGGCCACAGCACCGGGGAGCTGTTTTTT	CASSQGHSTGELFF
TRBD1	TRBV6-5	TRBJ2-7	once	TGTGCCAGCAGTTACCGGGACAGGGGATCCTACGAGCAGTACTTC	CASSYRDRGSYEQYF
.	TRBV15	TRBJ2-5	.	TGTGCCACCAGCAGAGATCTGGGGGGAGGTTATGCGGAGACCCAGTACTTC	CATSRDLGGGYAETQYF
TRBD2	TRBV5-1	TRBJ2-2	.	TGCGCCAGCAGCCCCCCTCGGGAGGCAAGCACCGGGGAGCTGTTTTTT	CASSPPREASTGELFF
TRBD1	TRBV11-3	TRBJ2-7	.	TGTGCCAGCAGCCCTAGGGAGACAGGGTCCTACGAGCAGTACTTC	CASSPRETGSYEQYF
.	TRBV6-5	TRBJ2-2	.	TGTGCCAGCAGTTACACCGGGTTAGTGGCCGGGGAGCTGTTTTTT	CASSYTGLVAGELFF
.	TRBV11-2	TRBJ2-7	.	TGTGCCAGCAGCTTAGTCAGATCCTACGAGCAGTACTTC	CASSLVRSYEQYF
TRBD1	TRBV13	TRBJ1-5	.	TGTGCCAGCAGCTTATCGGGACAGGGGACCGCTTATAGCAATCAGCCCCAGCATTTT	CASSLSGQGTAYSNQPQHF
.	TRBV5-6	TRBJ1-2	.	TGTGCCAGCAGCTTGGGAGGTCCGGGTAGGGGCCTCGTTGGCTACACCTTC	CASSLGGPGRGLVGYTF